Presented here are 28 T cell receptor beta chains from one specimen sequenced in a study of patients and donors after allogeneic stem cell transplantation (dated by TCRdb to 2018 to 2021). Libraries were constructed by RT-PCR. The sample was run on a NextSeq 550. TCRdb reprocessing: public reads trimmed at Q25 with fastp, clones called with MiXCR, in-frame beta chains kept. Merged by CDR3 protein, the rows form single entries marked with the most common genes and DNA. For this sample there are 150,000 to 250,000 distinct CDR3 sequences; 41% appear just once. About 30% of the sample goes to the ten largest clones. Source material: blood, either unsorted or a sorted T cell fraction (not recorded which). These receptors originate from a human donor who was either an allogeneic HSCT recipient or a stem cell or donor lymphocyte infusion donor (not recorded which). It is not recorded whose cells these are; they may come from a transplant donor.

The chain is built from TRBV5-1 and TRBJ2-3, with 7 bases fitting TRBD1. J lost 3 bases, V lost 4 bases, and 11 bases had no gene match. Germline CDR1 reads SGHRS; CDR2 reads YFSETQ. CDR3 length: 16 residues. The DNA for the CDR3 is TGCGCCAGCAGCCTAACTCGACAGGGTGGGACAGATACGCAGTATTTT. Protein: CASSLTRQGGTDTQYF.

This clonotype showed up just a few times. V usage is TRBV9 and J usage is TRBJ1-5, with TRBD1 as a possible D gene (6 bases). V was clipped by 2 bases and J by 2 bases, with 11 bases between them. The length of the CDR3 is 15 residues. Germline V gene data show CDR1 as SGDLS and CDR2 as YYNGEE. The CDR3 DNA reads TGTGCCAGCAGCGTGGAAGGGGGACGCAATCAGCCCCAGCATTTT. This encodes CASSVEGGRNQPQHF.

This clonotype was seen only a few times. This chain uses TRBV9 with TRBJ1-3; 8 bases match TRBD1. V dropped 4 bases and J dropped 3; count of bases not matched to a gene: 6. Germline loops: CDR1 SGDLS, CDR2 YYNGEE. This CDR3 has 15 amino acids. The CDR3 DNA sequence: TGTGCCAGCAGCCGGACAGGGACCGTTGGAAACACCATATATTTT. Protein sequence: CASSRTGTVGNTIYF.

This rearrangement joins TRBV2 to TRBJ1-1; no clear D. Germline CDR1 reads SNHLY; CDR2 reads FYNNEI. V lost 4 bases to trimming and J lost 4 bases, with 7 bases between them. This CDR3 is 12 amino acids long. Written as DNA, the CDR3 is TGTGCCAGCAGTGGAACAGCCACTGAAGCTTTCTTT. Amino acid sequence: CASSGTATEAFF.

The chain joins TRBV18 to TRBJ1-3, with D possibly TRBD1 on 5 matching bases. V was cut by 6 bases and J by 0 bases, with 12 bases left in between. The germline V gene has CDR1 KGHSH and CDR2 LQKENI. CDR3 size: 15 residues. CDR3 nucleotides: TGTGCCAGCTCGCTACGGGGGAACTCTGGAAACACCATATATTTT. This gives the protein CASSLRGNSGNTIYF.

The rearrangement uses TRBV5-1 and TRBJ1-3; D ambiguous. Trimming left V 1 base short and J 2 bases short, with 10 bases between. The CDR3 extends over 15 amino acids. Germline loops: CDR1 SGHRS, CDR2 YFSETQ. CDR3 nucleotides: TGCGCCAGCAGCTTGACTTGGGAAACTGGAAACACCATATATTTT. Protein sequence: CASSLTWETGNTIYF.

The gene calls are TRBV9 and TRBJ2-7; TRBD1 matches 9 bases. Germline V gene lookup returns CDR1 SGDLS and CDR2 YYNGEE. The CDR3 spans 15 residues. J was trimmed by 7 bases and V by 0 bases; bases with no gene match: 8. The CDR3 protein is CASSVVGQGTGEQYF. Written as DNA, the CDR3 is TGTGCCAGCAGCGTAGTAGGACAGGGGACCGGTGAGCAGTACTTC.

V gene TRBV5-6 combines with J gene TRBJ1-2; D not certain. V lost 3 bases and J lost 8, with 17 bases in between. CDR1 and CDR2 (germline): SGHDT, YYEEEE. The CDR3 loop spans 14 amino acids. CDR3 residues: CASSYRTGPRGYTF. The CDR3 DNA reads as TGTGCCAGCAGCTATCGGACCGGCCCCAGGGGCTACACCTTC.

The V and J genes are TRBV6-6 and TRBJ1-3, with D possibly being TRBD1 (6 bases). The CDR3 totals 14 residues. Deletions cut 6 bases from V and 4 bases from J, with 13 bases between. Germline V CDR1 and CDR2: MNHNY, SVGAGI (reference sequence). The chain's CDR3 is CASSNRDPGNTIYF. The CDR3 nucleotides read TGTGCCAGCAGCAACAGGGATCCAGGAAACACCATATATTTT.

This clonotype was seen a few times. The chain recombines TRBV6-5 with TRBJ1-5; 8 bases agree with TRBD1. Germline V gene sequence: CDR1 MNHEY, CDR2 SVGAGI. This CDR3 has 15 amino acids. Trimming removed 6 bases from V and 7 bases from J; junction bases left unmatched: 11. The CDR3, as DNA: TGTGCCAGCAGCCTAACCAGGGGGCGGGAACAGCCCCAGCATTTT. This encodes CASSLTRGREQPQHF.

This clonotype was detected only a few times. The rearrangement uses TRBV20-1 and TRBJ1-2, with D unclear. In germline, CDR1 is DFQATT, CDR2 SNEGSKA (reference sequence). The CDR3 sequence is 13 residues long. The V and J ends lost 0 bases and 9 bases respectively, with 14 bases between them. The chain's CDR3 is CSARDLRGDRYTF. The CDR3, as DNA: TGCAGTGCTAGAGATCTTCGGGGTGATCGCTACACCTTC.

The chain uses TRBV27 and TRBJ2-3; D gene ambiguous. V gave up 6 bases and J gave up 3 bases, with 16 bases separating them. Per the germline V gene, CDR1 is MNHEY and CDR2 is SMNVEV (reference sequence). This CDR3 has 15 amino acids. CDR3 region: CASSLVTAPTDTQYF. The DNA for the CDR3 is TGTGCCAGCAGCCTAGTTACCGCACCAACAGATACGCAGTATTTT.

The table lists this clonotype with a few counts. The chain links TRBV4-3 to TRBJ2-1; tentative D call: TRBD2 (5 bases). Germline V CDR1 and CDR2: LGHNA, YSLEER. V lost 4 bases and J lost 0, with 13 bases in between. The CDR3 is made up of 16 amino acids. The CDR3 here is CASSLEGRGSYNEQFF. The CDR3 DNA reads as TGCGCCAGCAGCCTAGAAGGTCGGGGCTCCTACAATGAGCAGTTCTTC.

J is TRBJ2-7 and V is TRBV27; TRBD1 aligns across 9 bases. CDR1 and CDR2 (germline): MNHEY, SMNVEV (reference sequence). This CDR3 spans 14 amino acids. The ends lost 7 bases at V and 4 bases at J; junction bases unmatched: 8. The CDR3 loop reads CASTSHRGRYEQYF. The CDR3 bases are TGTGCCAGCACTTCGCACAGGGGGCGGTACGAGCAGTACTTC.

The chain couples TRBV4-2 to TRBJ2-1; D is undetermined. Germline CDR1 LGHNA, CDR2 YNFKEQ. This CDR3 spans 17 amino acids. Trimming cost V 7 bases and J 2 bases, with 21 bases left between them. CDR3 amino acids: CASTLSQDGWTYNEQFF. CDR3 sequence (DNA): TGTGCCAGCACCCTGTCGCAGGACGGGTGGACCTACAATGAGCAGTTCTTC.

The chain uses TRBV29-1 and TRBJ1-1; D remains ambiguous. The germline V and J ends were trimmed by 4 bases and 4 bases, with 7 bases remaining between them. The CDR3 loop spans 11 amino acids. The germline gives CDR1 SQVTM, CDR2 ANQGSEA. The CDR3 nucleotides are TGCAGCGTTGTGGAAGGCACTGAAGCTTTCTTT. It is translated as CSVVEGTEAFF.

Here the CDR3 reads CASSLLGLAGGRTDTQYF. DNA of the CDR3: TGCGCCAGCAGCTTGTTGGGACTAGCGGGAGGTCGCACAGATACGCAGTATTTT. The chain joins TRBV5-1 to TRBJ2-3; 15 bases line up with TRBD2. The CDR3 runs 18 residues. In germline, CDR1 is SGHRS, CDR2 YFSETQ. V was pared by 1 base and J by 1 base, with 4 bases of the junction left unmatched.

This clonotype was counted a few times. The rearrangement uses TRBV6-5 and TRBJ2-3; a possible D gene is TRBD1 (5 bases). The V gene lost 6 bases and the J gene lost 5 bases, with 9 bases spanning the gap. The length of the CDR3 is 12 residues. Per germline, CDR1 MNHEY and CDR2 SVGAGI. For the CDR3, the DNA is TGTGCCAGCAGCCAAAGGGGAGATACGCAGTATTTT. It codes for CASSQRGDTQYF.

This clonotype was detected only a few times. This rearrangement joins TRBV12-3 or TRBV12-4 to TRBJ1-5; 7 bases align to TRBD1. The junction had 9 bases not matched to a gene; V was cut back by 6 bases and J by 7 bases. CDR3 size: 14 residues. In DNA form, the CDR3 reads TGTGCCAGCAGCGAGGACAGGTACGGGCAGCCCCAGCATTTT. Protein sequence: CASSEDRYGQPQHF.

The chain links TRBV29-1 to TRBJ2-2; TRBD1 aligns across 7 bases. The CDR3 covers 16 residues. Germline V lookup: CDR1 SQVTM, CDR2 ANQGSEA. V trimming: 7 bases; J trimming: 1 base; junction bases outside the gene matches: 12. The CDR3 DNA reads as TGCAGCGCGATTATACCGGGACAGAAGAACACCGGGGAGCTGTTTTTT. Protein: CSAIIPGQKNTGELFF.

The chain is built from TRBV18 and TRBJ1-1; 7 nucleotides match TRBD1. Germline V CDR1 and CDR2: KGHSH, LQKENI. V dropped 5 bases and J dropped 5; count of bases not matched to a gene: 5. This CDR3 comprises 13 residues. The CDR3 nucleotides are TGTGCCAGCTCAACCGGGACAGAGACTGAAGCTTTCTTT. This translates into CASSTGTETEAFF.

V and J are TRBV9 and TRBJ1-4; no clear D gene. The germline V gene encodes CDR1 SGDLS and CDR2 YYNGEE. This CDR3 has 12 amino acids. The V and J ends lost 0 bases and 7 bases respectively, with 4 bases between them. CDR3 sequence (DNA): TGTGCCAGCAGCGTAGCGGGTGAAAAACTGTTTTTT. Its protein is CASSVAGEKLFF.

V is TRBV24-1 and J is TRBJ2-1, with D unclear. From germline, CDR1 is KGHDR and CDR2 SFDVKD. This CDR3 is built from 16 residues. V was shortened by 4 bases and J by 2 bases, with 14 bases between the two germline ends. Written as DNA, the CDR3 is TGTGCCACCAGTGACCCGGGTCTTGGCGCCTACAATGAGCAGTTCTTC. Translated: CATSDPGLGAYNEQFF.

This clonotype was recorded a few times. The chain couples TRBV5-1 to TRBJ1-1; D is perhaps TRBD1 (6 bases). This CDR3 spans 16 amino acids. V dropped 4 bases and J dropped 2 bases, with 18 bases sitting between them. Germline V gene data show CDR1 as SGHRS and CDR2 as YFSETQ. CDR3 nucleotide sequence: TGCGCCAGCAGCGCTCGCCCCGGGACACAAAACACTGAAGCTTTCTTT. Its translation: CASSARPGTQNTEAFF.

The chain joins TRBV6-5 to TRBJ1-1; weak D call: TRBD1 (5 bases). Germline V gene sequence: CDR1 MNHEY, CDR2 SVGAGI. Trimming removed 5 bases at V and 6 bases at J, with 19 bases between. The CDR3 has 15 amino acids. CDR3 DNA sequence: TGTGCCAGCAGTCCCGGACGACAGTGGGGGGCTGAAGCTTTCTTT. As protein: CASSPGRQWGAEAFF.

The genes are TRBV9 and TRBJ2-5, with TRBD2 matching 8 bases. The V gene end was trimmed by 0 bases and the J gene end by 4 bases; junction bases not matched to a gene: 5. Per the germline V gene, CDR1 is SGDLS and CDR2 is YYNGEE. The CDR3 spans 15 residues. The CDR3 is CASSVAGRDGETQYF. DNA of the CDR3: TGTGCCAGCAGCGTAGCCGGGAGGGACGGAGAGACCCAGTACTTC.

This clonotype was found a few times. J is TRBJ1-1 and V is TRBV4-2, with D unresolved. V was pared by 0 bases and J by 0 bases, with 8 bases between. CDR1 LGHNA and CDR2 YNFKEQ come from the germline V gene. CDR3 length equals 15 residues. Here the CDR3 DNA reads TGTGCCAGCAGCCAAGATCAGAATTTGAACACTGAAGCTTTCTTT. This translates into CASSQDQNLNTEAFF.

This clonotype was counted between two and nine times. The CDR3 protein is CASSYTGKNTEAFF. In DNA form, the CDR3 reads TGTGCCAGCAGTTATACAGGGAAGAACACTGAAGCTTTCTTT. V usage is TRBV6-5 and J usage is TRBJ1-1, with D maybe TRBD1 (6 bases). Germline V lookup: CDR1 MNHEY, CDR2 SVGAGI. Trimming cost V 3 bases and J 1 base, with 9 bases left between them. This CDR3 has 14 residues.